This T cell receptor (beta chain) emerged from a study of shared clonotypes between healthy human individuals. Study-level points and caveats: The study found approximately 5% of naive CD4 clonotypes shared across several donors.

At a deep level, the assay was run. TCRdb's copy holds only in-frame clones and misses some; the assay was immunoSEQ multiplex PCR. Here the sample spans about 2.1 million clones, approximately 92% being singletons. CD8 cells regarded as naive lacked CD45RO, were positively chosen for CCR7, and omitted terminally differentiated effector memory CD45RA+ cells. Germline-derived CDR1 and CDR2 are SGDLS and YYNGEE. The CDR3 length is 13 residues. V was shortened by 3 bases and J by 5 bases, with 11 bases between the two germline ends. Details on this clone: Its specificity is not known.

The V and J genes are TRBV9 and TRBJ1-1; no clear D gene. The clonotype was recovered from a man aged 18-30 years in good health. Some clones in this sample may be carry-over from other donors' samples. Sequencing used naive CD8+ T cells from PBMCs. DNA for the CDR3: TGTGCCAGCAGCGCCGGGGATAGGACTGAAGCTTTCTTT. It is translated as CASSAGDRTEAFF.